The 7 T cell receptor beta chains below were found in one sample sequenced in a study of T cell repertoires in cytomegalovirus infection. TCRdb analysed the reads with MiXCR anew, one entry per CDR3 protein. Among 200,000 or so distinct CDR3 sequences, roughly 30% were seen once, and the ten largest hold roughly 29%. The sequenced sample was PBMCs. Source of these receptors: a human donor in good health (CMV status not recorded). Some clones in this sample may be carry-over from other donors' samples.

This sequence joins TRBV18 and TRBJ1-5; the D is unclear. Germline V CDR1 and CDR2: KGHSH, LQKENI. Trimming left V 1 base short and J 2 bases short, with 12 bases between. This CDR3 is built from 16 residues. The CDR3 DNA reads TGTGCCAGCTCACCACTAGACCTCGGCGGCAATCAGCCCCAGCATTTT. It encodes CASSPLDLGGNQPQHF.

The genes are TRBV2 and TRBJ1-5; TRBD1 matches at 7 bases. CDR1 is SNHLY, CDR2 FYNNEI, per germline. This CDR3 has 16 amino acids. The V gene end was trimmed by 6 bases and the J gene end by 1 base; junction bases not matched to a gene: 9. CDR3 bases: TGTGCCAGCAGGGTGAAGGGGGCAGGGAGCAATCAGCCCCAGCATTTT. Residues: CASRVKGAGSNQPQHF.

This clonotype was seen at least ten times. The V and J genes are TRBV3-1 and TRBJ2-1, with 8 bases aligning to TRBD2. Germline V gene sequence: CDR1 LGHDT, CDR2 YNNKEL (reference sequence). The trim removed 3 bases at V and 7 bases at J, leaving 11 bases unmatched. The CDR3 spans 16 residues. This CDR3 reads CASSHPRGGHPNEQFF. For the CDR3, the DNA is TGTGCCAGCAGCCATCCCCGGGGGGGCCATCCTAATGAGCAGTTCTTC.

V and J are TRBV12-3 or TRBV12-4 and TRBJ1-1; possible D gene TRBD1, 6 bases. The CDR3 totals 14 residues. Trimming pared 6 bases from V and 6 bases from J, leaving 17 bases between. The DNA for the CDR3 is TGTGCCAGCAGACCCGGGGGCGAGGGTGCTGAAGCTTTCTTT. It specifies CASRPGGEGAEAFF.

The chain employs TRBV6-4 and TRBJ2-3; possible D gene TRBD1, 6 bases. The V gene lost 4 bases and the J gene lost 5 bases, with 10 bases spanning the gap. Per germline, CDR1 MRHNA and CDR2 SNTAGT. The CDR3 loop spans 13 amino acids. CDR3 residues: CASSATTGDTQYF. The CDR3 DNA is TGTGCCAGCAGTGCCACGACAGGAGATACGCAGTATTTT.

This clonotype was picked up a small number of times. J is TRBJ1-2 and V is TRBV12-3 or TRBV12-4; weak D call: TRBD1 (5 bases). The CDR3 spans 14 residues. Trimming shortened V by 6 bases and J by 6 bases, and 17 bases separated the two germline ends. CDR3 in DNA: TGTGCCAGCAGCTCCCAGGGACTGGGGGATGGCTACACCTTC. It translates to CASSSQGLGDGYTF.

This sequence joins TRBV11-1 and TRBJ2-1; 9 nucleotides match TRBD1. V lost 5 bases to trimming and J lost 8 bases; unmatched junction nucleotides: 7. The CDR3 runs to 14 residues. CDR1 is SGHAT, CDR2 FQDESV, per germline (reference sequence). The CDR3 nucleotides are TGTGCCAGCAGCCCTCGACAGGGGGGAGATGAGCAGTTCTTC. Its translation: CASSPRQGGDEQFF.